A selection of T cell receptor beta chains follows, all from one sample in a study of chemoradiotherapy in HPV16-positive cancers. TCRdb keeps only in-frame clones here, not all; method: immunoSEQ multiplex PCR. The table records 55,000 to 85,000 clones, approximately 91% of them present only once. The material was blood, obtained from a patient who underwent chemoradiotherapy. These receptors were taken from a human donor with HPV-associated anogenital cancer. Both conserved end residues are part of each CDR3. Where a row states a size, it is once, few, many or the class of an expanded clone; other rows omit it.

clone_size: -
cdr3_length: 18
j_call: TRBJ2-2
v_call: TRBV19
cdr3_aa: CASSLSGLARANTGELFF

clone_size: -
cdr3_length: 14
j_call: TRBJ1-1
v_call: TRBV5-5
cdr3_aa: CASSSPGRHTEAFF

clone_size: -
cdr3_length: 15
j_call: TRBJ1-4
v_call: TRBV5-1
cdr3_aa: CASSLARGRDEKLFF

clone_size: -
cdr3_length: 14
j_call: TRBJ2-5
v_call: TRBV5-1
cdr3_aa: CASIRGPSGETQYF

clone_size: -
cdr3_length: 14
j_call: TRBJ1-1
v_call: TRBV6-5
cdr3_aa: CASSYDGQATSAFF

clone_size: -
cdr3_length: 13
j_call: TRBJ1-1
v_call: TRBV7-2
cdr3_aa: CASSSGQVGEAFF

clone_size: -
cdr3_length: 17
j_call: TRBJ2-3
v_call: TRBV7-8
cdr3_aa: CASSLGSGGITSMTQYF

clone_size: -
cdr3_length: 14
j_call: TRBJ2-6
v_call: TRBV15
cdr3_aa: CATSRDLGLRPLTF

clone_size: -
cdr3_length: 19
j_call: TRBJ2-3
v_call: TRBV6-1
cdr3_aa: CASSDSYGLEALRLDTQYF

clone_size: -
cdr3_length: 18
j_call: TRBJ2-2
v_call: TRBV5-1
cdr3_aa: CASSLRDSRVTNTGELFF

clone_size: -
cdr3_length: 15
j_call: TRBJ1-1
v_call: TRBV5-1
cdr3_aa: CASSSFGQGGTEAFF

clone_size: -
cdr3_length: 14
j_call: TRBJ1-2
v_call: TRBV7-8
cdr3_aa: CASSPSQQSYGYTF

clone_size: -
cdr3_length: 15
j_call: TRBJ2-2
v_call: TRBV28
cdr3_aa: CASSLTRGQVGELFF

clone_size: -
cdr3_length: 16
j_call: TRBJ1-2
v_call: TRBV2
cdr3_aa: CASSEARGVRGYGYTF

clone_size: -
cdr3_length: 15
j_call: TRBJ1-6
v_call: TRBV5-1
cdr3_aa: CASTDRGDYNSPLHF

clone_size: -
cdr3_length: 12
j_call: TRBJ2-1
v_call: TRBV13
cdr3_aa: CASSLVGNEQFF

clone_size: -
cdr3_length: 18
j_call: TRBJ2-3
v_call: TRBV28
cdr3_aa: CASSLGDSSGRDTDTQYF

clone_size: -
cdr3_length: 16
j_call: TRBJ2-7
v_call: TRBV28
cdr3_aa: CASSPWETGVVYEQYF

clone_size: -
cdr3_length: 13
j_call: TRBJ2-5
v_call: TRBV19
cdr3_aa: CASSGSRRETQYF

clone_size: few
cdr3_length: 15
j_call: TRBJ2-5
v_call: TRBV19
cdr3_aa: CASSNRLAGQETQYF

clone_size: -
cdr3_length: 13
j_call: TRBJ2-3
v_call: TRBV5-1
cdr3_aa: CPKAPPDLDTQYF

clone_size: -
cdr3_length: 15
j_call: TRBJ1-1
v_call: TRBV10-3
cdr3_aa: CAIRRTGGSDTEAFF

clone_size: -
cdr3_length: 17
j_call: TRBJ1-2
v_call: TRBV4-1
cdr3_aa: CASSQGFVAGNDKGYTF

clone_size: -
cdr3_length: 15
j_call: TRBJ2-7
v_call: TRBV7-2
cdr3_aa: CASSLETAGGYEQYF

clone_size: few
cdr3_length: 14
j_call: TRBJ2-7
v_call: TRBV5-6
cdr3_aa: CASMRTGKSYEQYF

clone_size: -
cdr3_length: 14
j_call: TRBJ1-2
v_call: TRBV10-3
cdr3_aa: CAISAGQVADGYTF

clone_size: -
cdr3_length: 14
j_call: TRBJ1-5
v_call: TRBV6-1
cdr3_aa: CASNEGQGGQPQHF

clone_size: -
cdr3_length: 14
j_call: TRBJ2-7
v_call: TRBV19
cdr3_aa: CASSSGTRVAEQYF

clone_size: -
cdr3_length: 13
j_call: TRBJ1-2
v_call: TRBV5-4
cdr3_aa: CASSFGGKGPALF

clone_size: -
cdr3_length: 13
j_call: TRBJ1-2
v_call: TRBV18
cdr3_aa: CASSSSSSGGYTF

clone_size: -
cdr3_length: 15
j_call: TRBJ1-2
v_call: TRBV6-1
cdr3_aa: CASTTGPLTTYGYTF

clone_size: -
cdr3_length: 12
j_call: TRBJ2-2
v_call: TRBV5-1
cdr3_aa: CASSWGPGELFF

clone_size: -
cdr3_length: 17
j_call: TRBJ2-3
v_call: TRBV11-2
cdr3_aa: CASSLLPSGRNVDTQYF

clone_size: -
cdr3_length: 14
j_call: TRBJ1-1
v_call: TRBV5-1
cdr3_aa: CASSLGTEGTEAFF

clone_size: -
cdr3_length: 16
j_call: TRBJ2-1
v_call: TRBV19
cdr3_aa: CASSTLGLAEYNEQFF

clone_size: few
cdr3_length: 12
j_call: TRBJ1-1
v_call: TRBV2
cdr3_aa: CASSFEGAEAFF

clone_size: few
cdr3_length: 13
j_call: TRBJ1-1
v_call: TRBV29-1
cdr3_aa: CSVLTDGDTEAFF